The clone carrying this TCR beta chain has a handful of counts. Peripheral blood, in roughly 5.8-milliliter volumes, was drawn at each of two time points. Genomic DNA provided the template from which TCR beta CDR3 was amplified by two-round multiplex PCR. Specific primers for each TRBV and TRBJ gene were what first-round PCR used. TCRdb reprocessed the multiplex PCR reads with MiXCR, giving one entry per CDR3 protein. This table has about 28,000 distinct CDR3 sequences, around 45% appearing once. V lost 2 bases and J lost 6, with 13 bases in between. CDR1 SGHNT and CDR2 YYREEE come from the germline V gene (reference sequence). CDR3 length equals 14 residues. This sample is drawn from a study of prognosis after radiotherapy for stage I lung cancer. For the study at large: The tumor diagnosis was squamous cell carcinoma for over 5 patients and adenocarcinoma for fewer than 15. After radiotherapy, about 14 showed no significant progression while several developed distant metastases (median roughly 7 months). Radiotherapy: SBRT, 3 to 5 fractions, biologically effective dose at least 100 Gy.

Sample: PBMCs, taken before or after stereotactic body radiation therapy (not recorded which). The clonotype comes from a donor aged 50 or older with non-small cell lung cancer. The rearrangement joins TRBV5-4 to TRBJ2-3, with D hard to call. CDR3 residues: CASSLGSQTDTQYF. The CDR3 nucleotides read TGTGCCAGCAGCTTAGGATCCCAAACGGATACGCAGTATTTT.